This T cell receptor beta chain was captured in a study of cytomegalovirus exposure and HLA in healthy donors. Overall study: There were roughly 80 million unique TCRs (from HLA-typed donors) in an early data release. Regarding the study as a whole: With later analysis, a missense DCLRE1C variant became linked to TCR beta V- and J-gene trimming.

The trim removed 5 bases at V and 3 bases at J, leaving 6 bases unmatched. The CDR3 runs 15 residues. CDR1 and CDR2 from the germline V gene are SGHAT and FQNNGV. For this clone: No antigen is known for it.

The PCR was carried out with 60 Vbeta primers and 13 Jbeta primers. Produced via immunoSEQ multiplex PCR; TCRdb's table is partial and in-frame only. The sample holds around 150,000 clones, about 73% seen once. This chain connects TRBV11-2 to TRBJ2-5; the match to TRBD2 covers 10 bases. The sequence derives from a woman between 40 and 50 years old in good health and CMV-seronegative. The sample taken for sequencing was PBMCs. The DNA of the CDR3 is TGTGCCAGCAGCCCCCTTGGACTAGCGGAAGAGACCCAGTACTTC. Translation gives CASSPLGLAEETQYF.